This is a list of T cell receptor beta chains from one sample in a study of blood T cell repertoires in COVID-19. Method: immunoSEQ multiplex PCR; TCRdb's copy keeps in-frame clones and lacks some. The sample comprises 200,000 to 300,000 clones, 86% of which are singletons, and 5% to 7% rests with the top ten. Sequencing used peripheral blood. The receptors originated from a woman older than 75 with COVID-19, enrolled during active disease. The CDR3 runs from the conserved cysteine through the conserved F or W. Fields, in order: D gene, V gene, J gene, clone size, CDR3 protein, CDR3 DNA. A D gene is named only where the DNA matches it firmly. Size is stated for part of the rows, as once, few or many counts, or as a class when the clone is expanded.

NA	TRBV30	TRBJ2-1	NA	CAWAPPTGLVGNEQFF	TGTGCCTGGGCCCCGCCCACGGGACTCGTAGGGAATGAGCAGTTCTTC
NA	TRBV7-9	TRBJ2-3	NA	CASSLVSDTQYF	TGTGCCAGCAGCTTAGTATCCGATACGCAGTATTTT
NA	TRBV7-7	TRBJ1-1	NA	CASSLDLNTEAFF	TGTGCTAGCAGCTTAGACTTGAACACTGAAGCTTTCTTT
TRBD2	TRBV24-1	TRBJ2-5	NA	CATSSGASGSETQYF	TGTGCCACCAGTTCCGGCGCTAGCGGTTCGGAGACCCAGTACTTC
NA	TRBV19	TRBJ1-1	NA	CASSIDRGVNTEAFF	TGTGCCAGTAGTATAGATAGGGGTGTGAACACTGAAGCTTTCTTT
NA	TRBV15	TRBJ2-1	NA	CATSQELGRQNEQFF	TGTGCCACCAGCCAAGAACTGGGGCGGCAAAATGAGCAGTTCTTC
NA	TRBV5-1	TRBJ2-6	NA	CASSFGGSGVGANVLTF	TGCGCCAGCAGCTTTGGTGGGTCAGGGGTCGGGGCCAACGTCCTGACTTTC
TRBD2	TRBV9	TRBJ2-3	NA	CASSPRLAGTGDTQYF	TGTGCCAGCAGCCCCCGACTAGCGGGTACCGGGGATACGCAGTATTTT
TRBD1	TRBV19	TRBJ1-2	NA	CASSLTDRGLGYTF	TGTGCCAGTAGTTTGACGGACAGGGGGCTGGGCTACACCTTC
NA	TRBV24-1	TRBJ2-2	NA	CATSEPTGNTGELFF	TGTGCCACCAGTGAACCGACAGGGAACACCGGGGAGCTGTTTTTT
TRBD2	TRBV6-5	TRBJ2-7	NA	CATGGGSYEQYF	TGTGCCACCGGGGGGGGATCCTACGAGCAGTACTTC
TRBD1	TRBV5-1	TRBJ1-1	NA	CASSVQGAAEAFF	TGCGCCAGCAGCGTACAGGGGGCTGCTGAAGCTTTCTTT
TRBD2	TRBV18	TRBJ2-3	NA	CASSPPASGITDTQYF	TGTGCCAGCTCACCACCGGCCAGCGGGATCACAGATACGCAGTATTTT
TRBD1	TRBV14	TRBJ1-4	few	CASSQGLDRVVEKLFF	TGTGCCAGCAGCCAAGGATTGGACAGGGTGGTCGAAAAACTGTTTTTT
NA	TRBV6-5	TRBJ1-1	once	CASRHGQEAFF	TGTGCCAGCAGGCATGGACAGGAAGCTTTCTTT
NA	TRBV30	TRBJ1-2	NA	CAWSVQGGKFNYGYTF	TGTGCCTGGAGTGTACAGGGAGGGAAGTTTAACTATGGCTACACCTTC
TRBD1	TRBV5-3	TRBJ1-1	NA	CARSLRGQGTGTEAFF	TGTGCCAGAAGCTTGAGGGGACAGGGAACGGGGACTGAAGCTTTCTTT
NA	TRBV7-9	TRBJ1-1	NA	CASSAQVNTEAFF	TGTGCCAGCAGCGCGCAGGTGAACACTGAAGCTTTCTTT
NA	TRBV18	TRBJ2-2	NA	CASSPKAGADGELFF	TGTGCCAGCTCACCCAAAGCAGGGGCCGACGGGGAGCTGTTTTTT
NA	TRBV19	TRBJ1-1	once	CASSSRSTEAFF	TGTGCCAGTAGTTCGAGAAGCACTGAAGCTTTCTTT
NA	TRBV10-3	TRBJ1-1	NA	CAISEGTHEAFF	TGTGCCATCAGTGAGGGGACACATGAAGCTTTCTTT
NA	TRBV7-9	TRBJ1-2	few	CASSLALVAGGYTF	TGTGCCAGCAGCTTAGCCTTGGTGGCGGGAGGCTACACCTTC
TRBD1	TRBV11-1	TRBJ1-1	NA	CASSLEGQGNTEAFF	TGTGCCAGCAGCTTAGAGGGACAGGGCAACACTGAAGCTTTCTTT
NA	TRBV7-3	TRBJ1-1	NA	CASSSGGQWNATEAFF	TGTGCCAGCAGCTCCGGGGGGCAGTGGAACGCCACTGAAGCTTTCTTT
TRBD1	TRBV7-2	TRBJ1-2	NA	CASSLGGTVYGYTF	TGTGCCAGCAGCTTAGGCGGGACAGTCTATGGCTACACCTTC
TRBD1	TRBV7-9	TRBJ1-5	NA	CASSSQARQGLNQPQHF	TGTGCCAGCAGTTCCCAAGCGAGACAGGGACTCAATCAGCCCCAGCATTTT
TRBD2	TRBV7-9	TRBJ2-1	NA	CASSPYRTSGGDEQFF	TGTGCCAGCAGCCCCTACCGGACTAGCGGGGGAGACGAGCAGTTCTTC
NA	TRBV21-1	TRBJ2-6	NA	CASSTHRDSNSSGANVLTF	TGTGCCAGCAGCACGCACCGGGACAGTAACTCTTCTGGGGCCAACGTCCTGACTTTC
TRBD1	TRBV18	TRBJ2-2	NA	CASSPGQGAGELFF	TGTGCCAGCTCACCGGGACAGGGCGCCGGGGAGCTGTTTTTT
NA	TRBV5-1	TRBJ1-2	NA	CASSPSQQNYGYTF	TGCGCCAGCAGCCCGTCCCAACAGAACTATGGCTACACCTTC
TRBD2	TRBV6-2/TRBV6-3	TRBJ2-1	NA	CASSWRRGLADNEQFF	TGTGCCAGCAGTTGGAGACGGGGACTAGCGGACAATGAGCAGTTCTTC
TRBD1	TRBV3-1/TRBV3-2	TRBJ2-7	NA	CANGTGPYEQYF	TGTGCCAACGGGACAGGTCCCTACGAGCAGTACTTC
NA	TRBV20-1	TRBJ1-3	NA	CSASLGNTIYF	TGCAGTGCTAGCCTTGGAAACACCATATATTTT
TRBD1	TRBV7-2	TRBJ1-1	NA	CASSPDRGIVTEAFF	TGTGCCAGCAGCCCCGACAGGGGAATCGTCACTGAAGCTTTCTTT
NA	TRBV7-8	TRBJ2-5	NA	CASSLVVPKQETQYF	TGTGCCAGCAGCTTAGTGGTACCTAAACAAGAGACCCAGTACTTC
TRBD2	TRBV27	TRBJ2-3	NA	CASSLSGLPTDTQYF	TGTGCCAGCAGTTTATCGGGACTACCCACAGATACGCAGTATTTT
NA	TRBV29-1	TRBJ2-5	NA	CSVTGTRPQETQYF	TGCAGCGTAACCGGGACTCGACCACAAGAGACCCAGTACTTC
TRBD1	TRBV7-9	TRBJ1-4	NA	CASSSGTGGGTNEKLFF	TGTGCCAGCAGCTCAGGGACAGGGGGAGGAACTAATGAAAAACTGTTTTTT
NA	TRBV6-5	TRBJ1-1	NA	CASIAYRAEAFF	TGTGCCAGCATTGCGTACAGGGCTGAAGCTTTCTTT
TRBD1	TRBV6-4	TRBJ2-1	NA	CASSEQDRVTGEQFF	TGTGCCAGCAGTGAGCAGGACAGGGTTACCGGTGAGCAGTTCTTC
TRBD1	TRBV24-1	TRBJ2-3	NA	CATSDLSGTERTDTQYF	TGTGCCACCAGTGATTTGTCCGGGACAGAGAGGACAGATACGCAGTATTTT
TRBD1	TRBV18	TRBJ1-1	NA	CASSPDRVRPMNTEAFF	TGTGCCAGCTCACCGGACAGGGTGCGACCCATGAACACTGAAGCTTTCTTT
NA	TRBV13	TRBJ2-1	NA	CASSSGPPGLNEQFF	TGTGCCAGCAGCTCGGGTCCCCCAGGACTCAATGAGCAGTTCTTC
TRBD1	TRBV6-2/TRBV6-3	TRBJ1-2	NA	CASSSPGQGVYGYTF	TGTGCCAGCAGTTCCCCGGGACAGGGCGTCTATGGCTACACCTTC
NA	TRBV7-2	TRBJ2-5	NA	CASSLAFREPQYF	TGTGCCAGCAGCTTAGCTTTCAGGGAACCCCAGTACTTC
TRBD2	TRBV19	TRBJ2-1	NA	CASSPGLAGAPGEQFF	TGTGCCAGTAGTCCCGGGTTAGCGGGGGCCCCTGGTGAGCAGTTCTTC
NA	TRBV7-6	TRBJ2-2	NA	CASTSGTGNTGELFF	TGTGCCAGCACCAGCGGGACAGGGAACACCGGGGAGCTGTTTTTT
TRBD1	TRBV6-4	TRBJ1-4	NA	CASSYDRGGEKLFF	TGTGCCAGCAGTTATGACAGGGGAGGTGAAAAACTGTTTTTT
NA	TRBV5-1	TRBJ2-3	NA	CASSEQGGRTDTQYF	TGCGCCAGCAGCGAACAAGGGGGACGCACAGATACGCAGTATTTT
NA	TRBV7-2	TRBJ1-1	NA	CASSSQPGTEAFF	TGTGCCAGCAGCTCCCAACCGGGCACTGAAGCTTTCTTT
TRBD1	TRBV5-1	TRBJ2-5	once	CASSFGQGWMTQYF	TGCGCCAGCAGCTTTGGACAGGGGTGGATGACCCAGTACTTC
NA	TRBV7-2	TRBJ1-2	NA	CASSPQGVYGYTF	TGTGCCAGCAGCCCGCAGGGCGTCTATGGCTACACCTTC
TRBD1	TRBV6-4	TRBJ1-5	NA	CASSRDRDQPQHF	TGTGCCAGCAGCAGGGACAGGGATCAGCCCCAGCATTTT